A single T cell receptor (beta chain) is shown here with its context. The target antigen is unknown. TCRdb keeps only in-frame clones here, not all; method: immunoSEQ multiplex PCR. The table shows 2 million to 3 million clones, with roughly 93% occurring only once. V gave up 2 bases and J gave up 10 bases; unmatched junction bases: 4. The germline V gene has CDR1 KGHSH and CDR2 LQKENI. This CDR3 is built from 14 residues. These data originate in a study of shared clonotypes between healthy human individuals. Across the study: Researchers drew samples from two women and three men aged 18 to 49.

General study results and limits: Generally, estimated richness proved larger in naive subsets than it did in memory subsets.

The TCR was taken from a man younger than 30 in good health. Some clones in this sample may be carry-over from other donors' samples. J is TRBJ2-1 and V is TRBV18; 11 nucleotides line up with TRBD2. Material for sequencing was naive CD4+ T cells from PBMCs. Subset described: CD45RA+ positively selected. The CDR3 sequence: CASSPTSGRFEQFF. CDR3 nucleotide sequence: TGTGCCAGCTCACCAACTAGCGGGAGATTCGAGCAGTTCTTC. The full variable domain, with the rest looked up from reference TRBV18 and TRBJ2-1, is NAGVMQNPRHLVRRRGQEARLRCSPMKGHSHVYWYRQLPEEGLKFMVYLQKENIIDESGMPKERFSAEFPKEGPSILRIQQVVRGDSAAYFCASSPTSGRFEQFFGPGTRLTVL.